This T cell receptor beta chain derives from a study of T-cell memory formation after mild COVID-19. Study outcomes and limitations: CD8+ contracting clones occupied EMRA, while CD4+ ones occupied mainly CM and EM.

Note on this clonotype: Its antigen is unknown. One base away lies a much larger clone, so this may be a sequencing read error.

Trimming cost V 4 bases and J 3 bases, with 10 bases left between them. This CDR3 spans 14 amino acids. Per the germline V gene, CDR1 is SGDLS and CDR2 is YYNGEE. TCRdb reprocessed the 5' RACE reads via MiXCR and lists one record per CDR3 protein. The data contain about 560,000 distinct CDR3 sequences, roughly 22% of them singletons. The sequence derives from an adult woman who had mild COVID-19 (a few samples of this study predate the infection). Cell type and time point are not known. Sequenced: PBMCs or a T cell subset sorted from them (not recorded which). The chain couples TRBV9 to TRBJ2-2; D possibly corresponds to TRBD1 (6 bases). CDR3 in amino acids: CASSFGQHTGELFF. The DNA for the CDR3 is TGTGCCAGCAGCTTCGGACAGCACACCGGGGAGCTGTTTTTT.